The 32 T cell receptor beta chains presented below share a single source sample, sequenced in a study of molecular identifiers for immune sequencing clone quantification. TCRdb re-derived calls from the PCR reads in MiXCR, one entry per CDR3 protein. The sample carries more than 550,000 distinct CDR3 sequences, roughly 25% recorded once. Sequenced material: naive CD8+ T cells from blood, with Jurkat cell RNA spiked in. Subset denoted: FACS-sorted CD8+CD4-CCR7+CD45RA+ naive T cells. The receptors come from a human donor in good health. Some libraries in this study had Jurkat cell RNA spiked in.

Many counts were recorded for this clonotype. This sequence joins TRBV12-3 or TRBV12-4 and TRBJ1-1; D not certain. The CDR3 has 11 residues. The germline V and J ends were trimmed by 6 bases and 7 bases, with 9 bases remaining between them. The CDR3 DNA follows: TGTGCCAGCAGGATACGGTTTGAAGCTTTCTTT. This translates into CASRIRFEAFF.

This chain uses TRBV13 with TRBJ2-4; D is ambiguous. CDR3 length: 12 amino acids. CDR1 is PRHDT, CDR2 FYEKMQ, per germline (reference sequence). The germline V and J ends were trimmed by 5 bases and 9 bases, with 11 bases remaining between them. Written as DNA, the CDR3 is TGTGCCAGCAGCCCTCAACCTGCCATTCAGTACTTC. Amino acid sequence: CASSPQPAIQYF.

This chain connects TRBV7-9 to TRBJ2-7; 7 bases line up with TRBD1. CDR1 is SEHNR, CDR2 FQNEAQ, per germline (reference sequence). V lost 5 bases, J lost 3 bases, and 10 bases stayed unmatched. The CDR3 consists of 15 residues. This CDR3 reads CASSGAADRHYEQYF. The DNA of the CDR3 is TGTGCCAGCAGCGGGGCCGCGGACAGGCACTACGAGCAGTACTTC. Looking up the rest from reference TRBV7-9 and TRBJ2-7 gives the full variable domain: DTGVSQNPRHKITKRGQNVTFRCDPISEHNRLYWYRQTLGQGPEFLTYFQNEAQLEKSRLLSDRFSAERPKGSFSTLEIQRTEQGDSAMYLCASSGAADRHYEQYFGPGTRLTVT.

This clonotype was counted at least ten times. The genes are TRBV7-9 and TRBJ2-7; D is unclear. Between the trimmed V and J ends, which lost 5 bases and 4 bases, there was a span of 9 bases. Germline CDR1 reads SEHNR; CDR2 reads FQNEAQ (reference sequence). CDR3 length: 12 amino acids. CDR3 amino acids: CASSDTQYEQYF. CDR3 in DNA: TGTGCCAGCAGCGATACACAGTACGAGCAGTACTTC.

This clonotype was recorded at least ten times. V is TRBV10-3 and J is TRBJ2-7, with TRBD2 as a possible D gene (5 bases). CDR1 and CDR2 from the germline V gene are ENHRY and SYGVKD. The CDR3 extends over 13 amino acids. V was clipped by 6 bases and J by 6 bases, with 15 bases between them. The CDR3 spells CAISMEDSREQYF. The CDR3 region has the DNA TGTGCCATCAGCATGGAGGACTCCCGCGAGCAGTACTTC.

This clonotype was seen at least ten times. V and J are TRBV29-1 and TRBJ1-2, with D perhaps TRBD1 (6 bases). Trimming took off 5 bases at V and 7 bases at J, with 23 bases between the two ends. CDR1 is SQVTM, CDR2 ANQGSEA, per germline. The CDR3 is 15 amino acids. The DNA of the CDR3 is TGCAGCGTTCCTGGGATCGGACAGCCTGGAGGTGGCTACACCTTC. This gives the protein CSVPGIGQPGGGYTF.

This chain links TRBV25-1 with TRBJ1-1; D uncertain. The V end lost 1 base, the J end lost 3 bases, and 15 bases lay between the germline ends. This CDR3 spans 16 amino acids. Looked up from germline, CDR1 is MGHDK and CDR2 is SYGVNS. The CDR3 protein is CASSEFGVGGDTEAFF. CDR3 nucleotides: TGTGCCAGCAGTGAATTCGGCGTAGGAGGAGACACTGAAGCTTTCTTT.

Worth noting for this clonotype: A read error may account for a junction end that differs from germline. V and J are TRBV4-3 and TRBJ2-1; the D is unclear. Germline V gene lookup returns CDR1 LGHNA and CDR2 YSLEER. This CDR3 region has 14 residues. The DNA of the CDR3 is TGCGCCAGCAGCCAAGGTAGGAGCTACGATGAGCAGTTCTTC. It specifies CASSQGRSYDEQFF.

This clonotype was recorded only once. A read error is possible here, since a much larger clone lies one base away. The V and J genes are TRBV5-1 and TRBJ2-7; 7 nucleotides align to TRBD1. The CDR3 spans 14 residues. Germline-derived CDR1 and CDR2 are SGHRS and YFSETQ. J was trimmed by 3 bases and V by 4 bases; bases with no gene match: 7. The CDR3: CASSEDRCYYEQYF. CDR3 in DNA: TGCGCCAGCAGCGAGGACAGGTGTTACTACGAGCAGTACTTC.

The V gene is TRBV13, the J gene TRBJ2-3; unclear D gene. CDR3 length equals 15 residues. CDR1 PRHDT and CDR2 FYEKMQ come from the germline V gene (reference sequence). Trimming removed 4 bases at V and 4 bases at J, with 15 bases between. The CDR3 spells CASSSRTKSADTQYF. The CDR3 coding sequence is TGTGCCAGCAGCTCAAGGACGAAGAGTGCAGATACGCAGTATTTT.

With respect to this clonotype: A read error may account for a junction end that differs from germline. The CDR3 bases are TGCAGCGTTGAAGGGGCAAGCGACCAAGAGCCCCAGTACTTC. As protein: CSVEGASDQEPQYF. The chain links TRBV29-1 to TRBJ2-5, with D unresolved. Germline V lookup: CDR1 SQVTM, CDR2 ANQGSEA. The CDR3 covers 14 residues.

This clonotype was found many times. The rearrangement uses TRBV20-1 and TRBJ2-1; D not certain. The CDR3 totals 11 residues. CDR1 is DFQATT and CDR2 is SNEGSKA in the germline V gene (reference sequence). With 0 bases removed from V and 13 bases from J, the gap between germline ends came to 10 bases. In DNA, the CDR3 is TGCAGTGCTAGAGATGGTCGTTCTCAGTTCTTC. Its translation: CSARDGRSQFF.

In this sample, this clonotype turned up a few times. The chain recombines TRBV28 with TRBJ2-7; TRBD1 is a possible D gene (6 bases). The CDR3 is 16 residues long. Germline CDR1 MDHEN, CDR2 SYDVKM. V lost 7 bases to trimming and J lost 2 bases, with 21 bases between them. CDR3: CASISAGERSPYEQYF. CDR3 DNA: TGTGCCAGCATATCCGCAGGGGAAAGGAGTCCCTACGAGCAGTACTTC.

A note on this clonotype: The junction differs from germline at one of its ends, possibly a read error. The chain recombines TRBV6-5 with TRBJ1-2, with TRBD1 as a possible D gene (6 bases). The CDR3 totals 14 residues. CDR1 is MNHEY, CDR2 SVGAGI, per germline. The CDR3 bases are TGTGCCAGCAGTTACGGGGGCGGGGGGACCGACTTATTCTTC. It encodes CASSYGGGGTDLFF.

The DNA for the CDR3 is TGTGCCAGCAGTTTTATAGGACAGGGTAGCTACGAGCAGTACTTC. Residues: CASSFIGQGSYEQYF. The chain is built from TRBV27 and TRBJ2-7; 8 bases are a match to TRBD1. Germline trimming cut 3 bases from V and 3 bases from J; bases unmatched to any gene: 7. This CDR3 is 15 amino acids long. CDR1 and CDR2 from the germline V gene are MNHEY and SMNVEV (reference sequence).

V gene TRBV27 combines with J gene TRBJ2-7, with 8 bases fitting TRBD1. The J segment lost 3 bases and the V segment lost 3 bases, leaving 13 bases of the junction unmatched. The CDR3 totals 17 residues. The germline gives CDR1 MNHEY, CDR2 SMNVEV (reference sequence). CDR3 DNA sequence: TGTGCCAGCAGTTTGCTGACTGACAGGGGACCTATCTACGAGCAGTACTTC. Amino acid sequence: CASSLLTDRGPIYEQYF.

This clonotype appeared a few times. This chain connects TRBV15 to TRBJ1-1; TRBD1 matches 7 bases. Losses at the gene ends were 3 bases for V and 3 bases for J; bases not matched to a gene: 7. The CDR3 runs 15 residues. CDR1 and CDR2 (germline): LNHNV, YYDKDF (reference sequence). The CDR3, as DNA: TGTGCCACCAGCAGGCCGACACAGGGGTACACTGAAGCTTTCTTT. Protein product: CATSRPTQGYTEAFF.

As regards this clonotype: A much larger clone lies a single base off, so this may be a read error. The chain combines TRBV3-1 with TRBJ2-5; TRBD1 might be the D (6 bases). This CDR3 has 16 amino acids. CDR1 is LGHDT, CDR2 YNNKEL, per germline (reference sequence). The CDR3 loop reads CASSRAPGQNKETKYF. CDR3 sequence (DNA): TGTGCCAGCAGCCGAGCACCGGGACAAAATAAAGAGACCAAGTACTTC.

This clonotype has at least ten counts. CDR3 sequence: CSVVGLRTDTQYF. CDR3 sequence (DNA): TGCAGCGTTGTGGGACTTCGCACAGATACGCAGTATTTT. V usage is TRBV29-1 and J usage is TRBJ2-3; TRBD2 is a possible D gene (6 bases). V lost 4 bases to trimming and J lost 1 base, with 9 bases between them. This CDR3 is 13 amino acids long. CDR1 and CDR2 (germline): SQVTM, ANQGSEA.

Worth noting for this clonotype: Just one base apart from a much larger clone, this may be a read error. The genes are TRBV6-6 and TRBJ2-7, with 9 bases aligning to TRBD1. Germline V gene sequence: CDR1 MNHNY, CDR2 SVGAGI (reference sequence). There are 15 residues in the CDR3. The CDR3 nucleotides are TGTACCAGCAGTTATGGGACAGGGATCTCCTACGAGCAGTACTTC. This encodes CTSSYGTGISYEQYF.

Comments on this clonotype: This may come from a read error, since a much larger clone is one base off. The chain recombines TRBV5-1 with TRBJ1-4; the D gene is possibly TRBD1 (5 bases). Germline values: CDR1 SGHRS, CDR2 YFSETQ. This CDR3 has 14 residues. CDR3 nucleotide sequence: TGCGCCAGCAGCCTCGACAGCAATAATGAAAAACCGTTTTTT. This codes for CASSLDSNNEKPFF. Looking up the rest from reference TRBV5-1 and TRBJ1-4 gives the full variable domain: KAGVTQTPRYLIKTRGQQVTLSCSPISGHRSVSWYQQTPGQGLQFLFEYFSETQRNKGNFPGRFSGRQFSNSRSEMNVSTLELGDSALYLCASSLDSNNEKPFFGSGTQLSVL.

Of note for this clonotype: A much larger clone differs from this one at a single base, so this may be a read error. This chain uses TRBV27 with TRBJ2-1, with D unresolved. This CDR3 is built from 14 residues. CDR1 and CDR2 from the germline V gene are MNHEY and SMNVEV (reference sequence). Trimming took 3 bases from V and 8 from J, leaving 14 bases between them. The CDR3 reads CASSFDVLTHEQFF. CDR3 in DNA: TGTGCCAGCAGTTTTGATGTACTAACACATGAGCAGTTCTTC.

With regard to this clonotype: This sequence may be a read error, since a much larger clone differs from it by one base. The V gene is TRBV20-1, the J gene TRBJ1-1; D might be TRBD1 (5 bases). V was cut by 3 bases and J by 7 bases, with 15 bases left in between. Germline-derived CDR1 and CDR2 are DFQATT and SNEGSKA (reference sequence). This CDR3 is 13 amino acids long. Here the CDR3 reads CSARAGDHYEAFF. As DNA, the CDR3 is TGCAGTGCTAGGGCTGGGGACCATTATGAAGCTTTCTTT.

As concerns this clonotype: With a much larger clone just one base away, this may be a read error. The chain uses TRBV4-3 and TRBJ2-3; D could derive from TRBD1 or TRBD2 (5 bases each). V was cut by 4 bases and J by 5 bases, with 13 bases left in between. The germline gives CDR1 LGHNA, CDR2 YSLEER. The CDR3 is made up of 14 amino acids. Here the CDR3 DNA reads TGCGCCAGCAGCCTATCACGGGGCCGAGATACGCAGTATTTT. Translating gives CASSLSRGRDTQYF.

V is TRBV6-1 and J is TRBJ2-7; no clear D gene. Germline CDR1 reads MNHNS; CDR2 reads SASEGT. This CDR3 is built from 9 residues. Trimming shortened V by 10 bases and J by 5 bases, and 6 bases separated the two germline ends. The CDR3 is CAISHEQYF. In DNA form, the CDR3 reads TGTGCCATCTCTCACGAGCAGTACTTC.

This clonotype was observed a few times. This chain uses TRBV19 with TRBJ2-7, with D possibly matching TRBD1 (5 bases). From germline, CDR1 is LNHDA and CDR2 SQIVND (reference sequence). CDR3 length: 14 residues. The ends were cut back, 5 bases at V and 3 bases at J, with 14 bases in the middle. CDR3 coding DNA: TGTGCCAGTAGTTCACCTGGACACAACTACGAGCAGTACTTC. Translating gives CASSSPGHNYEQYF.

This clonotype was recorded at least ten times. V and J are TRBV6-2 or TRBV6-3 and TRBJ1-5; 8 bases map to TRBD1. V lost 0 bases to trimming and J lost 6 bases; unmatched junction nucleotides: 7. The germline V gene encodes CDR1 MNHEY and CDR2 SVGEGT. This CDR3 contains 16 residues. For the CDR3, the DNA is TGTGCCAGCAGTTACTCCTTGCAGGGGGCATCTCAGCCCCAGCATTTT. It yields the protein CASSYSLQGASQPQHF.

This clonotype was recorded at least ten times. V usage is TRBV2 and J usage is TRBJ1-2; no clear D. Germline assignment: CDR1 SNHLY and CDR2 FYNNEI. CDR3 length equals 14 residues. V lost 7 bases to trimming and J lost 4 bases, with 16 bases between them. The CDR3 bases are TGTGCCAGCACGGTCGGGCAGGCACGCTATGGCTACACCTTC. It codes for CASTVGQARYGYTF.

DNA of the CDR3: TGTGCCAGCAGCTCCCTACCGGGACAGGGCTACGAGCAGTACTTC. Protein: CASSSLPGQGYEQYF. The V and J genes are TRBV7-9 and TRBJ2-7; TRBD1 aligns across 9 bases. V dropped 4 bases and J dropped 3; count of bases not matched to a gene: 7. Germline V gene data show CDR1 as SEHNR and CDR2 as FQNEAQ (reference sequence). This CDR3 has 15 residues. Full variable domain (outside the CDR3, taken from reference TRBV7-9 and TRBJ2-7): DTGVSQNPRHKITKRGQNVTFRCDPISEHNRLYWYRQTLGQGPEFLTYFQNEAQLEKSRLLSDRFSAERPKGSFSTLEIQRTEQGDSAMYLCASSSLPGQGYEQYFGPGTRLTVT.

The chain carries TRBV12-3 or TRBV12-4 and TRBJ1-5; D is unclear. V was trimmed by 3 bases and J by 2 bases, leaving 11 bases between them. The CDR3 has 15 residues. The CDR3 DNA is TGTGCCAGCAGTTTCACACCCTTGGGCAATCAGCCCCAGCATTTT. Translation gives CASSFTPLGNQPQHF.

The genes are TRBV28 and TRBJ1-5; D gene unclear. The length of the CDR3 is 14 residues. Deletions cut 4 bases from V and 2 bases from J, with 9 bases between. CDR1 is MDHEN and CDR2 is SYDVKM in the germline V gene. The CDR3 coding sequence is TGTGCCAGCAGTTCTTATTATGGCAATCAGCCCCAGCATTTT. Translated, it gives CASSSYYGNQPQHF.

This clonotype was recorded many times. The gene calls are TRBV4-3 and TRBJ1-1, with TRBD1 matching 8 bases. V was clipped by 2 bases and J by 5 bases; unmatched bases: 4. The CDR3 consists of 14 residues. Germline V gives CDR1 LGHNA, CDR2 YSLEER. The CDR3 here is CASSQTQGATEAFF. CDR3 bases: TGCGCCAGCAGCCAAACTCAGGGGGCGACTGAAGCTTTCTTT.